The rows below give T cell receptor beta chains drawn from one sample of a study of Ad26.COV2.S vaccination and SARS-CoV-2 variants. Some clones are missing from TCRdb's copy, which holds only in-frame ones; the method was immunoSEQ multiplex PCR. The sample lists around 350,000 clones, approximately 84% occurring once. This specimen was peripheral blood, taken in a trial of Ad26.COV2.S vaccine versus placebo. The receptors come from a person aged 18-60 years who received the Ad26.COV2.S COVID-19 vaccine or a placebo. CDR3s include the opening cysteine and the closing phenylalanine or tryptophan. The D gene is left open where the match is weak. Part of the rows lack a size; the others show once, few, many or a class for expanded clones.

v_gene: TRBV9; abundance: -; j_gene: TRBJ2-7; d_gene: TRBD1; CDR3aa: CASSPGQGAAYEQYF; CDR3nt: TGTGCCAGCAGCCCTGGGCAGGGGGCCGCCTACGAGCAGTACTTC
v_gene: TRBV10-3; abundance: -; j_gene: TRBJ2-1; d_gene: TRBD1; CDR3aa: CAISGDSGIQLF; CDR3nt: TGTGCCATCAGTGGGGACAGCGGAATTCAGCTCTTC
v_gene: TRBV29-1; abundance: -; j_gene: TRBJ2-7; d_gene: -; CDR3aa: CSAATSYEQYF; CDR3nt: TGCAGCGCCGCGACTAGCTACGAGCAGTACTTC
v_gene: TRBV7-2; abundance: -; j_gene: TRBJ2-2; d_gene: TRBD2; CDR3aa: CASSFGSGSSGELFF; CDR3nt: TGTGCCAGCAGCTTTGGTAGCGGGAGTTCCGGGGAGCTGTTTTTT
v_gene: TRBV7-2; abundance: -; j_gene: TRBJ1-4; d_gene: -; CDR3aa: CASSSGTRGEKLFF; CDR3nt: TGTGCCAGCAGCTCAGGGACGAGGGGAGAAAAACTGTTTTTT
v_gene: TRBV7-2; abundance: -; j_gene: TRBJ2-3; d_gene: TRBD1; CDR3aa: CASGRDRGKSTDTQYF; CDR3nt: TGTGCCAGCGGAAGAGACAGGGGCAAAAGCACAGATACGCAGTATTTT
v_gene: TRBV6-5; abundance: -; j_gene: TRBJ2-7; d_gene: TRBD2; CDR3aa: CASSPASGAYEQYF; CDR3nt: TGTGCCAGCAGCCCGGCTAGCGGGGCCTACGAGCAGTACTTC
v_gene: TRBV5-6; abundance: -; j_gene: TRBJ2-3; d_gene: -; CDR3aa: CASSPGNRVHSSTDTQYF; CDR3nt: TGTGCCAGCAGCCCCGGAAACAGGGTACATTCTAGCACAGATACGCAGTATTTT
v_gene: TRBV11-2; abundance: -; j_gene: TRBJ2-3; d_gene: -; CDR3aa: CASSLGVAADTQYF; CDR3nt: TGTGCCAGCAGCTTAGGGGTGGCCGCAGATACGCAGTATTTT
v_gene: TRBV12-3/TRBV12-4; abundance: -; j_gene: TRBJ1-2; d_gene: -; CDR3aa: CASTRGDYGYTF; CDR3nt: TGTGCCAGCACCCGGGGGGATTATGGCTACACCTTC
v_gene: TRBV30; abundance: -; j_gene: TRBJ1-3; d_gene: -; CDR3aa: CAWRAGGTGGNTIYF; CDR3nt: TGTGCCTGGAGAGCGGGGGGGACGGGCGGAAACACCATATATTTT
v_gene: TRBV5-1; abundance: -; j_gene: TRBJ2-5; d_gene: TRBD2; CDR3aa: CASSFPSGGARHQETQYF; CDR3nt: TGCGCCAGCAGCTTCCCTAGCGGGGGGGCCAGGCACCAAGAGACCCAGTACTTC
v_gene: TRBV28; abundance: -; j_gene: TRBJ1-2; d_gene: -; CDR3aa: CASSFFIMGHGYTF; CDR3nt: TGTGCCAGCAGTTTTTTTATAATGGGGCATGGCTACACCTTC
v_gene: TRBV2; abundance: -; j_gene: TRBJ2-5; d_gene: -; CDR3aa: CASNRDGQETQYF; CDR3nt: TGTGCCAGCAATCGGGACGGCCAAGAGACCCAGTACTTC
v_gene: TRBV5-6; abundance: -; j_gene: TRBJ2-7; d_gene: -; CDR3aa: CASSFSHEQYF; CDR3nt: TGTGCCAGCAGCTTTTCCCACGAGCAGTACTTC
v_gene: TRBV19; abundance: -; j_gene: TRBJ1-1; d_gene: TRBD1; CDR3aa: CASSIGTGEEAFF; CDR3nt: TGTGCCAGTAGTATCGGGACAGGGGAAGAAGCTTTCTTT
v_gene: TRBV7-2; abundance: -; j_gene: TRBJ2-1; d_gene: -; CDR3aa: CASSSQEAGEQFF; CDR3nt: TGTGCCAGCAGCTCACAGGAAGCCGGTGAGCAGTTCTTC
v_gene: TRBV6-5; abundance: once; j_gene: TRBJ1-5; d_gene: -; CDR3aa: CASSYSGVSNQPQHF; CDR3nt: TGTGCCAGCAGTTACTCAGGAGTTAGCAATCAGCCCCAGCATTTT
v_gene: TRBV10-1; abundance: once; j_gene: TRBJ2-7; d_gene: TRBD1; CDR3aa: CASSLPSGQWSSYEQYF; CDR3nt: TGCGCCAGCAGTCTACCCTCGGGACAGTGGAGCTCCTACGAGCAGTACTTC
v_gene: TRBV5-4; abundance: -; j_gene: TRBJ2-2; d_gene: -; CDR3aa: CASSLATSGFNTGELFF; CDR3nt: TGTGCCAGCAGCTTGGCCACGTCCGGGTTCAACACCGGGGAGCTGTTTTTT
v_gene: TRBV28; abundance: -; j_gene: TRBJ2-7; d_gene: TRBD2; CDR3aa: CASSPPLAGPSYEQYF; CDR3nt: TGTGCCAGCAGTCCCCCCCTAGCGGGACCTTCCTACGAGCAGTACTTC
v_gene: TRBV4-3; abundance: -; j_gene: TRBJ2-2; d_gene: -; CDR3aa: CASSQGTAPSGELFF; CDR3nt: TGCGCCAGCAGCCAAGGGACGGCTCCGTCCGGGGAGCTGTTTTTT
v_gene: TRBV28; abundance: -; j_gene: TRBJ1-6; d_gene: TRBD1; CDR3aa: CASILKGGGRSPLHF; CDR3nt: TGTGCCAGCATCCTAAAAGGGGGCGGTAGGTCACCCCTCCACTTT
v_gene: TRBV6-2/TRBV6-3; abundance: -; j_gene: TRBJ2-2; d_gene: -; CDR3aa: CASSYGAYRVSTNTGELFF; CDR3nt: TGTGCCAGCAGTTACGGAGCCTACAGGGTGTCCACGAACACCGGGGAGCTGTTTTTT
v_gene: TRBV7-9; abundance: -; j_gene: TRBJ2-7; d_gene: TRBD2; CDR3aa: CASSALAGGTYEQYF; CDR3nt: TGTGCCAGCAGCGCTCTAGCGGGAGGCACCTACGAGCAGTACTTC
v_gene: TRBV13; abundance: -; j_gene: TRBJ2-1; d_gene: TRBD2; CDR3aa: CASSPEREYAGEQFF; CDR3nt: TGTGCCAGCAGCCCTGAGCGGGAGTATGCCGGCGAGCAGTTCTTC
v_gene: TRBV12-5; abundance: -; j_gene: TRBJ1-3; d_gene: -; CDR3aa: CASGLALGNTIYF; CDR3nt: TGTGCTAGTGGTTTGGCCTTAGGAAACACCATATATTTT
v_gene: TRBV28; abundance: -; j_gene: TRBJ2-1; d_gene: -; CDR3aa: CASSPESIGYNEQFF; CDR3nt: TGTGCCAGCAGCCCCGAAAGTATTGGCTACAATGAGCAGTTCTTC
v_gene: TRBV6-1; abundance: -; j_gene: TRBJ2-5; d_gene: -; CDR3aa: CASSDPGTFGETQYF; CDR3nt: TGTGCCAGCAGTGACCCAGGGACATTCGGAGAGACCCAGTACTTC
v_gene: TRBV4-1; abundance: -; j_gene: TRBJ2-6; d_gene: TRBD1; CDR3aa: CASSHPTGSGANVLTF; CDR3nt: TGCGCCAGCAGCCACCCGACAGGGTCTGGGGCCAACGTCCTGACTTTC
v_gene: TRBV5-1; abundance: -; j_gene: TRBJ2-1; d_gene: TRBD2; CDR3aa: CASSWGLAGGEFNEQFF; CDR3nt: TGCGCCAGCAGCTGGGGACTAGCGGGGGGCGAATTCAATGAGCAGTTCTTC
v_gene: TRBV7-2; abundance: -; j_gene: TRBJ2-7; d_gene: TRBD2; CDR3aa: CASSSGLAGYEQYF; CDR3nt: TGTGCCAGCAGCTCGGGACTAGCGGGGTACGAGCAGTACTTC
v_gene: TRBV15; abundance: -; j_gene: TRBJ1-2; d_gene: -; CDR3aa: CATSRPRADLMNGYTF; CDR3nt: TGTGCCACCAGCAGACCCCGGGCGGATTTGATGAATGGCTACACCTTC
v_gene: TRBV6-6; abundance: once; j_gene: TRBJ2-3; d_gene: -; CDR3aa: CLCGPGPPDTQYF; CDR3nt: TGCCTTTGTGGGCCCGGGCCCCCAGATACGCAGTATTTT
v_gene: TRBV7-2; abundance: -; j_gene: TRBJ2-7; d_gene: TRBD1; CDR3aa: CASSRPGQGAYEQYF; CDR3nt: TGTGCCAGCAGCCGTCCGGGACAGGGGGCCTACGAGCAGTACTTC
v_gene: TRBV7-9; abundance: -; j_gene: TRBJ1-4; d_gene: TRBD1; CDR3aa: CASSRDRGRGEKLFF; CDR3nt: TGTGCCAGCAGCCGGGACAGGGGGCGAGGGGAAAAACTGTTTTTT
v_gene: TRBV23-1; abundance: -; j_gene: TRBJ1-4; d_gene: -; CDR3aa: CASSPDGTSATNEKLFF; CDR3nt: TGCGCCAGCAGTCCCGACGGGACATCTGCAACTAATGAAAAACTGTTTTTT
v_gene: TRBV6-2/TRBV6-3; abundance: -; j_gene: TRBJ2-5; d_gene: -; CDR3aa: CASSYEGAKQETQYF; CDR3nt: TGTGCCAGCAGTTACGAAGGGGCTAAGCAAGAGACCCAGTACTTC
v_gene: TRBV28; abundance: -; j_gene: TRBJ2-5; d_gene: -; CDR3aa: CASSFGQMKETQYF; CDR3nt: TGTGCCAGCAGTTTTGGCCAGATGAAGGAGACCCAGTACTTC
v_gene: TRBV28; abundance: -; j_gene: TRBJ1-2; d_gene: TRBD1; CDR3aa: CAIRTGELGYTF; CDR3nt: TGTGCCATTAGGACAGGGGAGCTTGGCTACACCTTC
v_gene: TRBV27; abundance: -; j_gene: TRBJ2-5; d_gene: -; CDR3aa: CASSLNRAGKTQYF; CDR3nt: TGTGCCAGCAGTTTGAACAGGGCTGGGAAGACCCAGTACTTC
v_gene: TRBV2; abundance: few; j_gene: TRBJ1-4; d_gene: -; CDR3aa: CASSRRALTNEKLFF; CDR3nt: TGTGCCAGCAGCCGTCGGGCCCTAACTAATGAAAAACTGTTTTTT
v_gene: TRBV12-3/TRBV12-4; abundance: -; j_gene: TRBJ2-2; d_gene: -; CDR3aa: CASSLWAGELFF; CDR3nt: TGTGCCAGCAGTTTATGGGCCGGGGAGCTGTTTTTT
v_gene: TRBV2; abundance: -; j_gene: TRBJ1-5; d_gene: -; CDR3aa: CASSERDTPHF; CDR3nt: TGTGCCAGCAGTGAAAGGGACACCCCGCATTTT
v_gene: TRBV9; abundance: -; j_gene: TRBJ2-3; d_gene: TRBD2; CDR3aa: CASSVGASGLTDTQYF; CDR3nt: TGTGCCAGCAGCGTAGGGGCTAGCGGGCTCACAGATACGCAGTATTTT
v_gene: TRBV5-6; abundance: -; j_gene: TRBJ1-5; d_gene: -; CDR3aa: CASSPSSHQPQHF; CDR3nt: TGTGCCAGCAGCCCGAGCAGTCATCAGCCCCAGCATTTT
v_gene: TRBV2; abundance: -; j_gene: TRBJ1-1; d_gene: TRBD1; CDR3aa: CASNKNRGDNTEAFF; CDR3nt: TGTGCCAGCAACAAGAACAGGGGTGATAACACTGAAGCTTTCTTT
v_gene: TRBV4-3; abundance: -; j_gene: TRBJ2-1; d_gene: TRBD2; CDR3aa: CASSQDYRGGGSWSSYNEQFF; CDR3nt: TGCGCCAGCAGCCAAGATTACCGGGGCGGGGGGTCCTGGAGCTCCTACAATGAGCAGTTCTTC
v_gene: TRBV28; abundance: -; j_gene: TRBJ2-3; d_gene: -; CDR3aa: CASRLLTGLPDTQYF; CDR3nt: TGTGCCAGCAGGCTTCTTACAGGGTTACCAGATACGCAGTATTTT
v_gene: TRBV6-5; abundance: -; j_gene: TRBJ1-1; d_gene: -; CDR3aa: CASSYSLGIQAFF; CDR3nt: TGTGCCAGCAGTTACTCCTTGGGTATCCAAGCTTTCTTT
v_gene: TRBV6-5; abundance: -; j_gene: TRBJ1-1; d_gene: TRBD1; CDR3aa: CASSYPGQGTTEAFF; CDR3nt: TGTGCCAGCAGTTACCCGGGACAGGGAACCACTGAAGCTTTCTTT
v_gene: TRBV11-2; abundance: -; j_gene: TRBJ2-7; d_gene: TRBD1; CDR3aa: CASRTGRPFEYEQYF; CDR3nt: TGTGCCAGCCGGACAGGGAGACCCTTTGAATACGAGCAGTACTTC
v_gene: TRBV28; abundance: -; j_gene: TRBJ2-2; d_gene: -; CDR3aa: CASSSLNTGELFF; CDR3nt: TGTGCCAGCAGTTCATTAAACACCGGGGAGCTGTTTTTT
v_gene: TRBV27; abundance: -; j_gene: TRBJ1-4; d_gene: -; CDR3aa: CASSLWPELGYEKLFF; CDR3nt: TGTGCCAGCAGTTTATGGCCCGAATTGGGATATGAAAAACTGTTTTTT
v_gene: TRBV7-2; abundance: -; j_gene: TRBJ2-5; d_gene: -; CDR3aa: CAAARGRETQYF; CDR3nt: TGTGCCGCGGCGAGGGGGAGGGAGACCCAGTACTTC
v_gene: TRBV7-9; abundance: once; j_gene: TRBJ2-7; d_gene: -; CDR3aa: CASRPGLGISYEQYF; CDR3nt: TGTGCCAGCAGACCTGGCTTGGGGATCTCTTACGAGCAGTACTTC
v_gene: TRBV5-6; abundance: -; j_gene: TRBJ2-7; d_gene: TRBD1; CDR3aa: CASSPLRTGDSYEQYF; CDR3nt: TGTGCCAGCAGCCCACTCAGGACAGGGGATTCCTACGAGCAGTACTTC